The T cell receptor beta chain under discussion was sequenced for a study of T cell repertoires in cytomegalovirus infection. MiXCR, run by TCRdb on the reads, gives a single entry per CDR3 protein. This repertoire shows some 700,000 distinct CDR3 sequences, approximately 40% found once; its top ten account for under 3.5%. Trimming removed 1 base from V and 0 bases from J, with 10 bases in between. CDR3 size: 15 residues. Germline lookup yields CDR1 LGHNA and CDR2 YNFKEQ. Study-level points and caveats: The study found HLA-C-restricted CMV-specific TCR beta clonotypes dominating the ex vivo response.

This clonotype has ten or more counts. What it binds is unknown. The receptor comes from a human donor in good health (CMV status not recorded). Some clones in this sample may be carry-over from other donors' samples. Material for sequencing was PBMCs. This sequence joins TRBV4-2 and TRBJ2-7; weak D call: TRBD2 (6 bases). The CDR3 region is CASSQASGSSYEQYF. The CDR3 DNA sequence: TGTGCCAGCAGCCAAGCGTCCGGGAGCTCCTACGAGCAGTACTTC.